A few counts support the clone carrying this T cell receptor (beta chain). The antigen remains unidentified. TCRdb called the 5' RACE reads again in MiXCR, with one record for every CDR3 protein. The profile shows fewer than 250,000 distinct CDR3 sequences, roughly 10% of them singletons. The germline CDR1 and CDR2 sequences are SGHTA and FQGNSA. V shed 5 bases and J shed 4 bases, with 14 bases lying between them. CDR3 size: 14 residues. The sample originates from a study of T-cell memory formation after mild COVID-19. General study results and limits: A second wave expanding day 15 to 37 was CD4+-biased; contracting clones were balanced. Memory sampled before infection contained some responding clones, suggesting cross-reactive memory joined.

The chain has TRBV7-2 and TRBJ2-5; D is perhaps TRBD1 or TRBD2 (5 bases each). This sequence was found in a man between 18 and 29 years old who had mild COVID-19 (a few samples of this study predate the infection). Cell type and time point are not known. Material for sequencing was PBMCs or a T cell subset sorted from them (not recorded which). The CDR3 DNA reads as TGTGCCAGCAGCCTCACAGAGGGGCGAGAGACCCAGTACTTC. Protein: CASSLTEGRETQYF.